These T cell receptor beta chains were read from a single sample in a study of cytomegalovirus exposure and HLA in healthy donors. Sequencing used immunoSEQ multiplex PCR; TCRdb keeps in-frame clones, though not all of them. This table holds about 160,000 clones, roughly 84% found once. Sequencing was done on a sample of PBMCs. These receptors were collected from a man under 40 in good health and CMV-seropositive. The conserved cysteine and the conserved F or W are not part of the CDR3 here.

V gene	J gene	CDR3 protein
TRBV27	TRBJ2-1	ASSPPGLAEYNEQF
TRBV9	TRBJ1-2	ASSAGQGDYGYT
TRBV5-1	TRBJ2-1	ASSIGTINEQF
TRBV5-1	TRBJ2-7	ASSFGAEGEQY
TRBV28	TRBJ2-7	ATLRGGQGFNEQY
TRBV2	TRBJ1-5	ASRLHGTSNQPQH
TRBV4-1	TRBJ2-1	ASSLGPSSLDEQF
TRBV5-6	TRBJ2-1	ASSLALNEQF
TRBV28	TRBJ2-1	ASSPAFPPPGNEQF
TRBV4-3	TRBJ2-3	ASSQGSLAGGPADTQY
TRBV7-8	TRBJ2-7	ASSLGAVGYEQY
TRBV5-1	TRBJ2-5	ASSPSGGLETQY
TRBV13	TRBJ2-7	ASSLAGDYEQY
TRBV10-3	TRBJ2-7	AINPGLAGGYYEQY
TRBV21-1	TRBJ2-7	ANPDRAYEQY
TRBV14	TRBJ1-4	ASSPQKATNEKLF
TRBV11-2	TRBJ2-1	ASSLGTDAYSYNEQF
TRBV18	TRBJ1-2	ASSPSGTTNYGYT
TRBV28	TRBJ2-7	ASSLLPVPAGAYEQY
TRBV27	TRBJ2-5	ASSPRTSGGRETQY
TRBV14	TRBJ2-1	ASSQRLAGRLNEQF
TRBV6-6	TRBJ1-2	ASSYARAYGYT
TRBV5-6	TRBJ2-5	ASSLFPTGGGETQY
TRBV2	TRBJ2-3	ASSERTGGPSTDTQY
TRBV5-1	TRBJ2-6	ASSLWGDRPSGANVLT
TRBV7-2	TRBJ1-4	ASSLIAGTNEKLF
TRBV6-5	TRBJ2-7	ASSGGQGTYEQY
TRBV30	TRBJ1-3	AWNLDRGSGNTIY
TRBV7-8	TRBJ2-7	ASSTSRDRYAYEQY
TRBV28	TRBJ1-2	ASRTGIQLGGYT
TRBV2	TRBJ2-5	ASSGGLGETQY
TRBV30	TRBJ2-3	AWGQGGTDTQY
TRBV19	TRBJ2-2	ASKAGADNTGELF
TRBV5-1	TRBJ2-5	ASSLGIYQQETQY
TRBV10-1	TRBJ2-5	ASSDPGPAETQY
TRBV5-4	TRBJ2-7	ASSVIAGGPYEQY
TRBV2	TRBJ1-6	ASSGRTGLYSPLH
TRBV5-6	TRBJ1-2	ASSLQQVGRHGYT
TRBV27	TRBJ1-1	ASSEEFMNTEAF
TRBV5-1	TRBJ2-7	ASSLDRDYEQY
TRBV27	TRBJ2-7	ASSYRDSYEQY
TRBV28	TRBJ1-5	ASSLDRGSDSNQPQH
TRBV7-2	TRBJ2-5	ASSSTTGLETQY
TRBV28	TRBJ2-3	ASSLPPLADRDTQY